This T cell receptor beta chain was found in a study of T cells after yellow fever vaccination. Study overall: Where fractions had low cell numbers, libraries were prepared from them with the SMART-Seq v4 Ultra Low Input RNA kit.

The CDR3 spans 16 residues. CDR1 and CDR2 (germline): LGHNA, YSLEER. V lost 4 bases, J lost 5 bases, and 17 bases lay in between. The TCR cDNA carried a universal primer site and UMIs from 5'RACE template switching. TCRdb re-derived calls from the 5' RACE reads in MiXCR, one entry per CDR3 protein. In the table there are some 350,000 distinct CDR3 sequences, about 4% of which are singletons. This clonotype was detected ten times or more. The gene calls are TRBV4-3 and TRBJ2-2; D perhaps matches TRBD1 (6 bases). The material sequenced was PBMCs, taken 5 days after the yellow fever booster vaccination. The source of this sequence is a man between 18 and 35 years old who received the YFV17D yellow fever vaccine. CDR3 DNA sequence: TGCGCCAGCAGCCCGCGCCATGGGCAGGGGACCGGGGAGCTGTTTTTT. Protein: CASSPRHGQGTGELFF.